The rows below give T cell receptor beta chains drawn from one sample of a study of blood T cell repertoires in COVID-19. The protocol was immunoSEQ multiplex PCR, while the TCRdb copy is restricted to in-frame clones and leaves out a portion. This repertoire shows some 140,000 clones, around 80% found once; its top ten account for 2% to 2.5%. The sequencing input was PBMCs or T cells enriched from blood (not recorded which). The receptor set was obtained from a man aged 40-55 years with acute COVID-19. Both conserved end residues are part of each CDR3. D genes are given only for firm matches. Rows give clone size only sometimes, using once, few, many, or a class for an expanded clone.

d_gene: TRBD1
abundance: NA
j_gene: TRBJ2-7
len: 14
v_gene: TRBV13
CDR3aa: CASMGQGSSYEQYF
CDR3nt: TGTGCCAGCATGGGACAGGGGAGCTCCTACGAGCAGTACTTC

d_gene: TRBD1
abundance: NA
j_gene: TRBJ2-2
len: 15
v_gene: TRBV5-4
CDR3aa: CASSDRQGGTGELFF
CDR3nt: TGTGCCAGCAGTGACCGACAGGGCGGGACCGGGGAGCTGTTTTTT

d_gene: TRBD2
abundance: NA
j_gene: TRBJ2-7
len: 18
v_gene: TRBV27
CDR3aa: CASISKGTSGSNSYEQYF
CDR3nt: TGTGCCAGCATTTCTAAAGGGACTAGCGGATCCAACTCCTACGAGCAGTACTTC

d_gene: TRBD2
abundance: NA
j_gene: TRBJ2-1
len: 15
v_gene: TRBV7-9
CDR3aa: CASSRRPGLENEQFF
CDR3nt: TGTGCCAGCAGCCGTCGCCCGGGACTAGAAAATGAGCAGTTCTTC

d_gene: NA
abundance: NA
j_gene: TRBJ2-2
len: 14
v_gene: TRBV7-9
CDR3aa: CASSGGTNTGELFF
CDR3nt: TGTGCCAGCAGCGGCGGGACGAACACCGGGGAGCTGTTTTTT

d_gene: TRBD2
abundance: NA
j_gene: TRBJ2-3
len: 15
v_gene: TRBV2
CDR3aa: CASGLGLADTDTQYF
CDR3nt: TGTGCCAGCGGCCTGGGCCTAGCGGACACAGATACGCAGTATTTT

d_gene: NA
abundance: NA
j_gene: TRBJ1-1
len: 15
v_gene: TRBV5-1
CDR3aa: CASSEQQGEVTEAFF
CDR3nt: TGCGCCAGCAGCGAGCAACAGGGTGAGGTTACTGAAGCTTTCTTT

d_gene: NA
abundance: NA
j_gene: TRBJ2-6
len: 15
v_gene: TRBV7-2
CDR3aa: CASSQAWSGANVLTF
CDR3nt: TGTGCCAGCAGCCAGGCGTGGTCTGGGGCCAACGTCCTGACTTTC

d_gene: NA
abundance: NA
j_gene: TRBJ2-5
len: 14
v_gene: TRBV7-9
CDR3aa: CASSGDNRRETQYF
CDR3nt: TGTGCCAGCAGCGGGGATAACAGGCGGGAGACCCAGTACTTC

d_gene: TRBD2
abundance: NA
j_gene: TRBJ2-1
len: 16
v_gene: TRBV24-1
CDR3aa: CATSDLTSGRKYEQFF
CDR3nt: TGTGCCACCAGTGATTTGACTAGCGGGAGAAAATATGAGCAGTTCTTC

d_gene: TRBD2
abundance: NA
j_gene: TRBJ2-1
len: 16
v_gene: TRBV2
CDR3aa: CASITAGLARYNEQFF
CDR3nt: TGTGCCAGCATTACCGCGGGACTAGCGCGTTACAATGAGCAGTTCTTC

d_gene: NA
abundance: few
j_gene: TRBJ1-4
len: 12
v_gene: TRBV25-1
CDR3aa: CASKGSGEKLFF
CDR3nt: TGTGCCAGCAAGGGTTCGGGGGAAAAACTGTTTTTT

d_gene: TRBD1
abundance: once
j_gene: TRBJ2-2
len: 18
v_gene: TRBV9
CDR3aa: CASSVEEGGHWDTGELFF
CDR3nt: TGTGCCAGCAGCGTAGAGGAAGGGGGCCATTGGGACACCGGGGAGCTGTTTTTT

d_gene: TRBD2
abundance: NA
j_gene: TRBJ2-7
len: 15
v_gene: TRBV19
CDR3aa: CASSSSLADFYEQYF
CDR3nt: TGTGCCAGTAGCTCCTCCCTAGCGGATTTCTACGAGCAGTACTTC

d_gene: TRBD2
abundance: NA
j_gene: TRBJ2-1
len: 15
v_gene: TRBV7-3
CDR3aa: CASSFGLAGGYEQFF
CDR3nt: TGTGCCAGCAGCTTCGGACTAGCGGGAGGGTATGAGCAGTTCTTC

d_gene: NA
abundance: NA
j_gene: TRBJ1-2
len: 14
v_gene: TRBV9
CDR3aa: CASRGEGMYYGYTF
CDR3nt: TGTGCCAGCAGGGGGGAGGGGATGTACTATGGCTACACCTTC

d_gene: TRBD2
abundance: NA
j_gene: TRBJ2-1
len: 16
v_gene: TRBV3-1/TRBV3-2
CDR3aa: CASSPRIGRAGNEQFF
CDR3nt: TGTGCCAGCAGCCCCCGTATCGGGAGGGCCGGCAATGAGCAGTTCTTC

d_gene: TRBD1
abundance: NA
j_gene: TRBJ2-6
len: 17
v_gene: TRBV5-5
CDR3aa: CASSNRQGADGANVLTF
CDR3nt: TGTGCCAGCAGCAATCGACAGGGGGCTGACGGGGCCAACGTCCTGACTTTC

d_gene: NA
abundance: NA
j_gene: TRBJ1-2
len: 12
v_gene: TRBV2
CDR3aa: CASQEGGYGYTF
CDR3nt: TGTGCCAGCCAGGAGGGAGGCTATGGCTACACCTTC

d_gene: NA
abundance: NA
j_gene: TRBJ2-3
len: 14
v_gene: TRBV6-5
CDR3aa: CASSYTRGTDTQYF
CDR3nt: TGTGCCAGCAGTTATACTAGAGGAACAGATACGCAGTATTTT

d_gene: TRBD1
abundance: NA
j_gene: TRBJ1-4
len: 14
v_gene: TRBV3-1/TRBV3-2
CDR3aa: CASSWGQGIRKLFF
CDR3nt: TGTGCCAGCAGCTGGGGACAGGGGATCCGAAAACTGTTTTTT

d_gene: TRBD1
abundance: NA
j_gene: TRBJ1-2
len: 17
v_gene: TRBV4-2
CDR3aa: CASSDAEGTGGSYGYTF
CDR3nt: TGTGCCAGCAGCGACGCGGAGGGGACAGGGGGCTCCTATGGCTACACCTTC

d_gene: TRBD1
abundance: NA
j_gene: TRBJ2-1
len: 13
v_gene: TRBV2
CDR3aa: CATRQGPYNEQFF
CDR3nt: TGTGCCACCAGACAGGGTCCCTACAATGAGCAGTTCTTC

d_gene: TRBD1
abundance: NA
j_gene: TRBJ1-5
len: 14
v_gene: TRBV2
CDR3aa: CASSERTGTQPQHF
CDR3nt: TGTGCCAGCAGTGAGAGGACAGGGACCCAGCCCCAGCATTTT